A selection of T cell receptor beta chains follows, all from one sample in a study of blood T cell repertoires in COVID-19. Only in-frame clones appear in the TCRdb table, and some are missing; sequencing was by immunoSEQ multiplex PCR. The sample yields some 90,000 clones, 75% to 95% seen once. Sequenced input: peripheral blood. The receptors were gathered from a woman aged 50 to 65 in a cohort sampled during active COVID-19. Each CDR3 is given with its conserved first and last residue. The order of the fields is CDR3 protein, CDR3 DNA, V gene, D gene, J gene, clone size. D genes are given only for firm matches. The listing skips clone size in some rows; elsewhere it reads once, few, many or a size class.

CAITPGTSVAYEQYF,TGTGCCATCACCCCCGGGACTAGCGTAGCCTACGAGCAGTACTTC,TRBV10-3,TRBD2,TRBJ2-7,NA
CASSVAATGAGNEKLFF,TGTGCCAGCAGCGTAGCGGCAACAGGGGCCGGTAATGAAAAACTGTTTTTT,TRBV9,TRBD1,TRBJ1-4,NA
CASWTGRNTEAFF,TGTGCCAGCTGGACAGGGCGGAACACTGAAGCTTTCTTT,TRBV2,TRBD1,TRBJ1-1,NA
CASSVTSGRASEQYF,TGTGCCAGCAGCGTGACTAGCGGGAGGGCGAGCGAGCAGTACTTC,TRBV7-8,TRBD2,TRBJ2-7,NA
CASSARGPQETQYF,TGTGCTAGCAGCGCCAGAGGGCCCCAAGAGACCCAGTACTTC,TRBV7-7,NA,TRBJ2-5,NA
CASSQRAGFYEQYF,TGCGCCAGCAGCCAACGCGCGGGGTTTTACGAGCAGTACTTC,TRBV4-1,NA,TRBJ2-7,NA
CASSQAGTSGYEQFF,TGCGCCAGCAGCCAAGCCGGGACTAGCGGGTATGAGCAGTTCTTC,TRBV4-1,TRBD2,TRBJ2-1,once
CASSLGDSSYMNTEAFF,TGCGCCAGCAGCTTGGGAGACAGCTCCTACATGAACACTGAAGCTTTCTTT,TRBV5-1,NA,TRBJ1-1,NA
CASSTPAGGETGELFF,TGCGCCAGCAGTACTCCCGCGGGAGGGGAAACCGGGGAGCTGTTTTTT,TRBV10-1,TRBD2,TRBJ2-2,NA
CASSLPGGYQETQYF,TGTGCCAGCAGCTTGCCGGGGGGCTACCAAGAGACCCAGTACTTC,TRBV5-6,NA,TRBJ2-5,NA
CASSLGRAGDRYEQYF,TGTGCCAGCAGTCTAGGTAGAGCGGGAGATAGGTACGAGCAGTACTTC,TRBV11-2,TRBD2,TRBJ2-7,NA
CASSSTWSGGSYNEQFF,TGCGCCAGCAGCTCGACCTGGAGCGGGGGATCCTACAATGAGCAGTTCTTC,TRBV5-1,TRBD2,TRBJ2-1,NA